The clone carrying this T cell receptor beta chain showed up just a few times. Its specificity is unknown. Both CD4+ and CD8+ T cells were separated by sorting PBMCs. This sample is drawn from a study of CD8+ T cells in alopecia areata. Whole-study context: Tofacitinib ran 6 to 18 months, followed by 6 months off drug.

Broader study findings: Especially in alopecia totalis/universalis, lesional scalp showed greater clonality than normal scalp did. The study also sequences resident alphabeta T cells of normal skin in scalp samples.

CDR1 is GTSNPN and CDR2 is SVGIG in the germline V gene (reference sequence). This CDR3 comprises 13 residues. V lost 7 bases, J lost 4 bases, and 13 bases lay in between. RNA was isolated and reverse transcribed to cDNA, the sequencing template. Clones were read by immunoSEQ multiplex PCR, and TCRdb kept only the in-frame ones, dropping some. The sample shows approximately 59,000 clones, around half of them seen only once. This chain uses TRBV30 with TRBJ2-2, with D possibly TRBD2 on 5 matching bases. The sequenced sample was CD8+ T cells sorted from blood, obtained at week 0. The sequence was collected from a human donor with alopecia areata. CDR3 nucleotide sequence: TGTGCCTTGGAACTAGGTCCCACCGGGGAGCTGTTTTTT. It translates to CALELGPTGELFF. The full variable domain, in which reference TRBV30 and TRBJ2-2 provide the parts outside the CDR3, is SQTIHQWPATLVQPVGSPLSLECTVEGTSNPNLYWYRQAAGRGLQLLFYSVGIGQISSEVPQNLSASRPQDRQFILSSKKLLLSDSGFYLCALELGPTGELFFGEGSRLTVL.